The clone carrying this TCR beta chain was detected only a few times. The source of the sample is a study of human T cells and chemical hapten exposure. This sample's time point: patch test 3, about 24 weeks after DPC sensitization. Treatment noted: therapeutic diphenylcyclopropenone sensitization with weekly scalp DPC. The junction had 9 bases not matched to a gene; V was cut back by 3 bases and J by 8 bases. Per germline, CDR1 MDHEN and CDR2 SYDVKM. The length of the CDR3 is 14 residues. Using its own MiXCR run on the RACE reads, TCRdb lists one record per CDR3 protein. The table includes some 90,000 distinct CDR3 sequences, around 9.9% detected once.

This TCR derives from a woman aged 30 to 39 with alopecia areata. Some clones in this sample may be carry-over from other donors' samples. The sample here was whole blood, taken in connection with sensitization to the hapten diphenylcyclopropenone (DPC). This chain links TRBV28 with TRBJ1-2, with TRBD1 matching 7 bases. The CDR3 DNA sequence: TGTGCCAGCAGTTTTTCAGGAGGGGGCGGCGGCTACACCTTC. As protein: CASSFSGGGGGYTF.